These T cell receptor beta chains were read from a single sample in a study of T-cell memory formation after mild COVID-19. One entry per CDR3 protein, called by TCRdb with MiXCR from the 5' RACE reads. Here the sample spans 430,000 or so distinct CDR3 sequences, around 25% being singletons. The sample comprised PBMCs or a T cell subset sorted from them (not recorded which). The receptor set was obtained from an adult woman who had mild COVID-19 (a few samples of this study predate the infection). Cell type and time point are not known. Each CDR3 is given without its conserved first and last residue.

CDR3 protein: ASSPTGSWAKNIQY
J gene: TRBJ2-4
V gene: TRBV7-2

CDR3 protein: ASSLVLRETQY
J gene: TRBJ2-5
V gene: TRBV7-8

CDR3 protein: SASARWAYEQY
J gene: TRBJ2-7
V gene: TRBV20-1

CDR3 protein: STLTSGRGETQY
J gene: TRBJ2-5
V gene: TRBV29-1

CDR3 protein: ATALDPGQGSYEQY
J gene: TRBJ2-7
V gene: TRBV6-5

CDR3 protein: SLNGGNGYT
J gene: TRBJ1-2
V gene: TRBV20-1

CDR3 protein: ATSSDTGVPQY
J gene: TRBJ2-7
V gene: TRBV15

CDR3 protein: ASSSNRLAGRINEQY
J gene: TRBJ2-7
V gene: TRBV6-5

CDR3 protein: SATGQVGDTQY
J gene: TRBJ2-3
V gene: TRBV29-1

CDR3 protein: SARVSLSGANVLT
J gene: TRBJ2-6
V gene: TRBV20-1

CDR3 protein: ASSQNGDGSQY
J gene: TRBJ2-5
V gene: TRBV4-1

CDR3 protein: SPETGTSGRKF
J gene: TRBJ2-1
V gene: TRBV20-1

CDR3 protein: ASSLVPSTDTQY
J gene: TRBJ2-3
V gene: TRBV5-1

CDR3 protein: ASSYARAGGYT
J gene: TRBJ1-2
V gene: TRBV6-5

CDR3 protein: ASSLVGPFGNQPQH
J gene: TRBJ1-5
V gene: TRBV7-9

CDR3 protein: ASSPRGGSNTGELF
J gene: TRBJ2-2
V gene: TRBV7-8

CDR3 protein: ASSRAFRDYEQY
J gene: TRBJ2-7
V gene: TRBV7-9